The sequence of this TCR beta chain was determined in a study of blood T cell repertoires in COVID-19. Study background: Donors in the United States, Italy and Spain gave samples during acute or convalescent COVID-19.

Authors' processing steps: Amplifying reference gene primers gave estimates of nucleated cell counts. The table came from immunoSEQ multiplex PCR; TCRdb's copy has only in-frame clones and leaves some out. Clone size and the V and J calls come from that table; the DNA yielded D and trimming. The profile covers fewer than 45,000 clones, with more than 85% appearing a single time and around 5% taken by the ten largest. Trimming took 9 bases from V and 4 from J; bases not matched to a gene: 10. The CDR3 totals 14 residues. Germline-derived CDR1 and CDR2 are KGHDR and SFDVKD. V and J are TRBV24-1 and TRBJ2-7, with 8 bases identical to TRBD2. The source material was peripheral blood. This clonotype originated in a human donor in a cohort sampled during active COVID-19. The CDR3 protein is CATSRTSQKYEQYF. The CDR3 DNA reads TGTGCCACCTCCAGGACTAGCCAAAAATACGAGCAGTACTTC.